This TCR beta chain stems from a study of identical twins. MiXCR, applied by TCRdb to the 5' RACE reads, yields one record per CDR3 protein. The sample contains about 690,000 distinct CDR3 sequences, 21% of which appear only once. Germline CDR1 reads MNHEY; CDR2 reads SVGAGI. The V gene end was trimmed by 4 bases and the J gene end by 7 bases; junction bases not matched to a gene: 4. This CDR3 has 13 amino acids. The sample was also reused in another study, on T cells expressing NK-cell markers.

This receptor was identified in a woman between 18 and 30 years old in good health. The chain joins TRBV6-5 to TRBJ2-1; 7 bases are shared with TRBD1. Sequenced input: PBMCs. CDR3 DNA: TGTGCCAGCAGTTTCGTACAGGGGAATGAGCAGTTCTTC. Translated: CASSFVQGNEQFF.